This is a list of T cell receptor beta chains from one sample in a study of relationships among human T cell subsets. A single record per CDR3 protein comes from TCRdb applying MiXCR to the multiplex PCR reads. The table has approximately 13,000 distinct CDR3 sequences, about 55% seen once. The sequencing input was Tregs sorted from blood. The receptors shown here come from a man aged 35 to 55 in good health. Each CDR3 is given with its conserved first and last residue. A D gene is named only where the DNA matches it firmly. Rows may omit the clone size; those that give it use once, few, many or a size class.

- TRBD1 TRBJ1-1 TRBV28 TGTGCCACCCGCACAGGGGGCACTGAAGCTTTCTTT CATRTGGTEAFF
- TRBD2 TRBJ2-3 TRBV4-2 TGTGCCAGCAGCCAGGTAGCGGGATCAAGCACAGATACGCAGTATTTT CASSQVAGSSTDTQYF
- TRBD2 TRBJ2-1 TRBV5-4 TGCGCCAGCAGCTTAGCGGGGGGCCGTTACAATGAGCAGTTCTTC CASSLAGGRYNEQFF
few - TRBJ2-3 TRBV5-1 TGCGCCAGCAGCTTTGGCAGGGGTACAGATACGCAGTATTTT CASSFGRGTDTQYF
- - TRBJ2-5 TRBV11-1 TGTGCCAGCAGTCTGACAGTTACCAGGGAGACCCAGTACTTC CASSLTVTRETQYF
- TRBD1 TRBJ1-2 TRBV4-1 TGCGCCAGCAGCCCATTGATTGGGACAGGGGGCTTTGGCTACACCTTC CASSPLIGTGGFGYTF
once TRBD1 TRBJ2-7 TRBV20-1 TGCAGTGTCGTTGGGGGACAGGGCGCCTACGAGCAGTACTTC CSVVGGQGAYEQYF
once - TRBJ1-5 TRBV19 TGTGCCAGTAGCCCTCAGGGGAACAATCAGCCCCAGCATTTT CASSPQGNNQPQHF
- TRBD2 TRBJ2-1 TRBV20-1 TGCAGTGCTAGAGGGGTTACTAGCGATGAGCAGTTCTTC CSARGVTSDEQFF
- TRBD1 TRBJ2-5 TRBV12-3/TRBV12-4 TGTGCCAGCACCTTGGGGACAGGAAAACAAGAGACCCAGTACTTC CASTLGTGKQETQYF
- - TRBJ1-3 TRBV4-1 TGCGCCAGCAGCCTTCAAGGGGGGGGCTTCTCTGGAAACACCATATATTTT CASSLQGGGFSGNTIYF
few - TRBJ1-5 TRBV18 TGTGCCAGCTCACCATGGACCCCAGCCGGGCCCCAGCATTTT CASSPWTPAGPQHF
- - TRBJ2-5 TRBV2 TGTGCCAGCAGTGAACGAGAGACCCAGTACTTC CASSERETQYF
- TRBD2 TRBJ2-1 TRBV20-1 TGCAGTGCTAGAGGGGGACTAGCGGGCTACAATGAGCAGTTCTTC CSARGGLAGYNEQFF
few TRBD1 TRBJ2-3 TRBV6-2/TRBV6-3 TGTGCCAGCTGGAGGAGGGGACAGGGCACAGATACGCAGTATTTT CASWRRGQGTDTQYF
- - TRBJ1-6 TRBV20-1 TGCAGTGCTAGTCAATCGGATAATTCACCCCTCCACTTT CSASQSDNSPLHF
few TRBD2 TRBJ2-5 TRBV29-1 TGCAGCGTTGACGCCGCGGGGGGCCAGGAGACCCAGTACTTC CSVDAAGGQETQYF
few - TRBJ2-7 TRBV11-2 TGTGCCAGCAGCTTAGGAACCAGCTCCTACGAGCAGTACTTC CASSLGTSSYEQYF